This entry concerns a single TCR beta chain. What it binds is unknown. This CDR3 has 15 amino acids. Germline lookup yields CDR1 SNHLY and CDR2 FYNNEI. The V end was cut by 1 base, the J end by 4 bases, with 12 bases between. These data come from a study of cytomegalovirus exposure and HLA in healthy donors. Notes on the study in general: Cytomegalovirus association was listed for around 180 TCR beta chains. The classifier reportedly diagnosed cytomegalovirus status with high sensitivity and specificity.

The table came from immunoSEQ multiplex PCR; TCRdb's copy has only in-frame clones and leaves some out. Here the sample spans about 360,000 clones, just over 85% being singletons. Separate from the approximately 720-subject first cohort was the approximately 110-subject validation cohort, to which the donors belonged. This chain joins TRBV2 and TRBJ2-3, with a tentative D call TRBD2 (5 bases). Sequenced sample: PBMCs. The receptor was derived from a woman younger than 35 in good health and CMV-seronegative. The CDR3 bases are TGTGCCAGCAGTGAAGTCCTAGCAACACCAGATACGCAGTATTTT. Residues: CASSEVLATPDTQYF.